This T cell receptor (beta chain) was sequenced in a study of T-cell memory formation after mild COVID-19. Each CDR3 protein is one row after TCRdb ran MiXCR on the 5' RACE reads. The sample includes around 300,000 distinct CDR3 sequences, 10% to 15% of them seen just once. This clonotype was picked up a small number of times. Its matching antigen is unknown. Losses at the gene ends were 4 bases for V and 4 bases for J; bases not matched to a gene: 19. Germline CDR1 SGHVS, CDR2 FNYEAQ. The CDR3 runs to 20 residues. General study results and limits: Later expanders leaned CD4+, whereas clones that contracted between day 15 and 85 were balanced CD4/CD8. CD4+ contracting clones lay mainly in CM and EM, CD8+ ones in EMRA. Pre-infection memory harbored some responding clones, suggesting cross-reactive memory joined.

Sequenced input: PBMCs or a T cell subset sorted from them (not recorded which). This clonotype originated in a man younger than 35 who had mild COVID-19 (a few samples of this study predate the infection). Cell type and time point are not known. The chain has TRBV7-6 and TRBJ1-1; 12 bases agree with TRBD1. The CDR3 coding sequence is TGTGCCAGCAGCTGGGAGGGACACCGGGACAGGGGGCGCAGAGGCACTGAAGCTTTCTTT. Its translation: CASSWEGHRDRGRRGTEAFF.